The 20 T cell receptor beta chains below come from one sample, sequenced in a study of blood T cells in healthy people across ages. Sample-barcoded 5' priming and a J-beta primer mix drove a second PCR of roughly 6 to 12 cycles. TCRdb analysed the 5' RACE reads with MiXCR anew, one entry per CDR3 protein. The data show about a million distinct CDR3 sequences, about 51% seen once. What was sequenced was blood. Receptors originate from a woman between 55 and 75 years old in good health.

This clonotype has a single count. The J gene is TRBJ2-3, the V gene TRBV11-2; 10 nucleotides align to TRBD2. Trimming took 5 bases from V and 3 from J; bases not matched to a gene: 8. From germline, CDR1 is SGHAT and CDR2 FQNNGV. The CDR3 is 16 amino acids. DNA for the CDR3: TGTGCCAGCAGCAGAGGACTAGCGGAGAGGACAGATACGCAGTATTTT. It translates to CASSRGLAERTDTQYF.

The rearrangement links TRBV30 to TRBJ1-2; D may be TRBD1 (6 bases). V was trimmed by 4 bases and J by 8 bases, leaving 20 bases between them. The germline gives CDR1 GTSNPN, CDR2 SVGIG (reference sequence). This CDR3 contains 14 residues. CDR3 amino acids: CAWTSEGDFFGYTF. The CDR3 DNA sequence: TGTGCCTGGACTTCGGAGGGGGACTTTTTCGGCTACACCTTC.

This clonotype has a single count. The genes are TRBV28 and TRBJ2-1; 7 nucleotides match TRBD1. J was trimmed by 4 bases and V by 4 bases; bases with no gene match: 7. In germline, CDR1 is MDHEN, CDR2 SYDVKM. This CDR3 spans 15 amino acids. CDR3 sequence: CASSSTGLVYNEQFF. CDR3 DNA sequence: TGTGCCAGCAGTTCGACAGGGTTAGTTTACAATGAGCAGTTCTTC. Complete variable domain (other parts from reference TRBV28 and TRBJ2-1): DVKVTQSSRYLVKRTGEKVFLECVQDMDHENMFWYRQDPGLGLRLIYFSYDVKMKEKGDIPEGYSVSREKKERFSLILESASTNQTSMYLCASSSTGLVYNEQFFGPGTRLTVL.

The chain couples TRBV7-2 to TRBJ2-5, with D perhaps assigned TRBD1 or TRBD2 (5 bases each). V lost 5 bases, J lost 3 bases, and 13 bases lay in between. Germline-derived CDR1 and CDR2 are SGHTA and FQGNSA. The CDR3 is made up of 14 amino acids. This CDR3 reads CASSRGTVKETQYF. The CDR3 DNA sequence: TGTGCCAGCAGCCGTGGGACGGTCAAAGAGACCCAGTACTTC.

The chain combines TRBV7-9 with TRBJ2-4, with D uncertain. Per the germline V gene, CDR1 is SEHNR and CDR2 is FQNEAQ (reference sequence). Trimming took 4 bases from V and 1 from J, leaving 11 bases between them. The CDR3 sequence is 15 residues long. CDR3 in DNA: TGTGCCAGCAGCTCCTACTACCTGGCCAAAAACATTCAGTACTTC. It yields the protein CASSSYYLAKNIQYF.

The chain combines TRBV29-1 with TRBJ2-1; possibly TRBD1 for D (6 bases). V was cut by 5 bases and J by 7 bases, with 18 bases left in between. CDR1 is SQVTM, CDR2 ANQGSEA, per germline. This CDR3 region has 14 residues. The CDR3 DNA reads as TGCAGCGTTCGTAACAGGGCCACGCCGAATGAGCAGTTCTTC. Its protein is CSVRNRATPNEQFF.

The chain links TRBV7-9 to TRBJ2-7; the D is unclear. Trimming took off 6 bases at V and 4 bases at J, with 13 bases between the two ends. Germline V gives CDR1 SEHNR, CDR2 FQNEAQ (reference sequence). The CDR3 consists of 13 residues. The CDR3 DNA reads TGTGCCAGCAGTCCCGACGGCGAGTACGAGCAGTACTTC. This gives the protein CASSPDGEYEQYF. The variable domain in full, with the rest retrieved from reference TRBV7-9 and TRBJ2-7, is DTGVSQNPRHKITKRGQNVTFRCDPISEHNRLYWYRQTLGQGPEFLTYFQNEAQLEKSRLLSDRFSAERPKGSFSTLEIQRTEQGDSAMYLCASSPDGEYEQYFGPGTRLTVT.

This clonotype was seen a single time. At one end the junction does not follow the germline gene, possibly because of a read error. The gene calls are TRBV10-3 and TRBJ2-7; D possibly corresponds to TRBD1 (6 bases). The CDR3 sequence is 15 residues long. CDR1 and CDR2 (germline): ENHRY, SYGVKD. The CDR3 reads CAISGTGTSSCEQYF. In DNA form, the CDR3 reads TGTGCCATCAGTGGAACCGGGACAAGTTCCTGCGAGCAGTACTTC.

This clonotype was observed a handful of times. V and J are TRBV5-1 and TRBJ1-2; D is unresolved. Germline CDR1 reads SGHRS; CDR2 reads YFSETQ. V was cut by 6 bases and J by 2 bases, with 5 bases left in between. The length of the CDR3 is 11 residues. In DNA form, the CDR3 reads TGCGCCAGCAAGCTAAACTATGGCTACACCTTC. Encoded protein: CASKLNYGYTF.

CDR3 sequence (DNA): TGTGCCAGCACCCAGCGGATCGGGGGAGTGGGGCGGGATACGCAGTATTTT. Protein: CASTQRIGGVGRDTQYF. The rearrangement links TRBV7-2 to TRBJ2-3; maybe TRBD2 (6 bases). This CDR3 has 17 amino acids. CDR1 and CDR2 from the germline V gene are SGHTA and FQGNSA. V dropped 7 bases and J dropped 6 bases, with 26 bases sitting between them.

This clonotype occurred a few times. The chain carries TRBV9 and TRBJ2-6; no clear D. The ends were cut back, 0 bases at V and 0 bases at J, with 13 bases in the middle. Looked up from germline, CDR1 is SGDLS and CDR2 is YYNGEE. The CDR3 sequence is 18 residues long. The CDR3 is CASSVVAVVSSGANVLTF. The DNA for the CDR3 is TGTGCCAGCAGCGTAGTTGCAGTAGTTAGCTCTGGGGCCAACGTCCTGACTTTC.

The gene calls are TRBV29-1 and TRBJ2-5; no definite D call. Trimming pared 5 bases from V and 2 bases from J, leaving 6 bases between. This CDR3 has 11 amino acids. CDR1 and CDR2 (germline): SQVTM, ANQGSEA. CDR3 bases: TGCAGCGTTCGCTCACAAGAGACCCAGTACTTC. It translates to CSVRSQETQYF. Supplemented by reference TRBV29-1 and TRBJ2-5, the full variable domain reads SAVISQKPSRDICQRGTSLTIQCQVDSQVTMMFWYRQQPGQSLTLIATANQGSEATYESGFVIDKFPISRPNLTFSTLTVSNMSPEDSSIYLCSVRSQETQYFGPGTRLLVL.

This clonotype was counted only a few times. This chain uses TRBV6-1 with TRBJ1-6; 8 positions agree with TRBD1. CDR1 and CDR2 (germline): MNHNS, SASEGT. The CDR3 consists of 14 residues. Trimming cost V 6 bases and J 13 bases; bases outside gene matches: 11. CDR3 DNA: TGTGCCAGCAGGGATTCCGGGACAGGCCGGCCCCTCCACTTT. Translating it yields CASRDSGTGRPLHF.

The chain links TRBV28 to TRBJ2-7; tentatively, D is TRBD2 (5 bases). This CDR3 comprises 11 residues. Between the trimmed V and J ends, which lost 6 bases and 7 bases, there was a span of 10 bases. The germline V gene has CDR1 MDHEN and CDR2 SYDVKM. The CDR3 protein is CASRIRGEQYF. CDR3 bases: TGTGCCAGCAGAATAAGAGGGGAGCAGTACTTC.

J is TRBJ2-7 and V is TRBV20-1; the match to TRBD2 covers 10 bases. The V gene end was trimmed by 6 bases and the J gene end by 1 base; junction bases not matched to a gene: 12. CDR3 length: 16 residues. Germline-derived CDR1 and CDR2 are DFQATT and SNEGSKA (reference sequence). The CDR3 sequence: CSATTPLAGASYEQYF. CDR3 DNA: TGCAGTGCCACCACGCCTCTAGCGGGAGCGTCCTACGAGCAGTACTTC.

This clonotype turned up a few times. The CDR3 DNA sequence: TGCAGTGCTCTCCTAGTGTGGCAAGAGACCCAGTACTTC. This gives the protein CSALLVWQETQYF. The V gene is TRBV20-1, the J gene TRBJ2-5, with D unclear. Trimming shortened V by 5 bases and J by 2 bases, and 12 bases separated the two germline ends. The CDR3 loop spans 13 amino acids. From germline, CDR1 is DFQATT and CDR2 SNEGSKA (reference sequence).

This clonotype was seen only a few times. The CDR3 nucleotides read TGCAGTGCTCCTACTTTGAACGAGCAGTACTTC. Translating it yields CSAPTLNEQYF. The V call is TRBV20-1, the J call TRBJ2-5; D remains unclear. The J call is in doubt because the DNA end fits TRBJ2-7 better. The CDR3 consists of 11 residues. Germline V gene data show CDR1 as DFQATT and CDR2 as SNEGSKA (reference sequence).

The V gene is TRBV3-1, the J gene TRBJ2-1; the match to TRBD2 covers 7 bases. Looked up from germline, CDR1 is LGHDT and CDR2 is YNNKEL (reference sequence). The CDR3 consists of 14 residues. V shed 5 bases, J shed 4 bases, and the junction held 5 bases outside the gene matches. CDR3 nucleotides: TGTGCCAGCAGCTTTGCGGGAGATTACAATGAGCAGTTCTTC. Its protein product is CASSFAGDYNEQFF.

This chain joins TRBV6-5 and TRBJ2-7, with TRBD2 matching over 8 bases. The J call may be wrong; the DNA end is better matched by TRBJ2-5. There are 18 residues in the CDR3. The V gene's germline CDR1 is MNHEY and CDR2 SVGAGI. CDR3 amino acids: CASSYSYRGVAGRETQYF. DNA of the CDR3: TGTGCCAGCAGTTACTCCTACCGGGGGGTAGCGGGAAGAGAGACCCAGTACTTC.

This clonotype was observed a few times. The V call is TRBV20-1, the J call TRBJ2-1; 10 bases fit TRBD2. The CDR3 is made up of 15 amino acids. From germline, CDR1 is DFQATT and CDR2 SNEGSKA (reference sequence). With V trimmed by 0 bases and J by 3 bases, 2 bases remained unmatched. CDR3 region: CSARDGLADYNEQFF. CDR3 nucleotides: TGCAGTGCTAGAGATGGACTAGCGGACTACAATGAGCAGTTCTTC.